The 5 T cell receptor beta chains presented below share a single source sample, sequenced in a study of OX40 agonist ivuxolimab in advanced cancers. Clones were read by immunoSEQ multiplex PCR, and TCRdb kept only the in-frame ones, dropping some. The table lists around 65,000 clones, 80% to 95% of them singletons, with 0.25% to 0.3% in the top ten. This sample comprised CD4+ or CD8+ T cells sorted from blood, obtained in a trial of the OX40 agonist ivuxolimab. All receptors derive from an adult with an advanced solid tumor such as melanoma, head and neck, liver or kidney cancer.

This sequence joins TRBV13 and TRBJ2-1; D gene unclear. CDR1 PRHDT and CDR2 FYEKMQ come from the germline V gene (reference sequence). The CDR3 is 13 amino acids. Trimming took 0 bases from V and 4 from J, leaving 4 bases between them. DNA of the CDR3: TGTGCCAGCAGCTTAGGCTTATACAATGAGCAGTTCTTC. Translating gives CASSLGLYNEQFF. The full variable domain, rest sourced from reference TRBV13 and TRBJ2-1, is AAGVIQSPRHLIKEKRETATLKCYPIPRHDTVYWYQQGPGQDPQFLISFYEKMQSDKGSIPDRFSAQQFSDYHSELNMSSLELGDSALYFCASSLGLYNEQFFGPGTRLTVL.

This clone was detected only once. This sequence joins TRBV28 and TRBJ2-1; 11 bases line up with TRBD2. Germline CDR1 reads MDHEN; CDR2 reads SYDVKM. This CDR3 is 16 amino acids long. Trimming took 4 bases from V and 7 from J; bases not matched to a gene: 9. CDR3 region: CASSSVAGGPRNEQFF. In DNA form, the CDR3 reads TGTGCCAGCAGTTCGGTAGCGGGAGGGCCACGGAATGAGCAGTTCTTC.

The chain employs TRBV19 and TRBJ1-1; D uncertain. From germline, CDR1 is LNHDA and CDR2 SQIVND (reference sequence). This CDR3 has 14 amino acids. The V end was cut by 2 bases, the J end by 0 bases, with 7 bases between. The CDR3 bases are TGTGCCAGTAGTATAAAGGGCGTGAACACTGAAGCTTTCTTT. Residues: CASSIKGVNTEAFF.

The chain carries TRBV25-1 and TRBJ2-5, with D uncertain. Deletions cut 1 base from V and 1 base from J, with 7 bases between. The germline gives CDR1 MGHDK, CDR2 SYGVNS. The CDR3 extends over 14 amino acids. The CDR3 is CASSEFGRQETQYF. The CDR3 DNA reads TGTGCCAGCAGTGAATTTGGACGCCAAGAGACCCAGTACTTC.

The chain has TRBV19 and TRBJ1-1; D unresolved. With 5 bases removed from V and 3 bases from J, the gap between germline ends came to 10 bases. This CDR3 has 13 amino acids. CDR1 is LNHDA, CDR2 SQIVND, per germline (reference sequence). Here the CDR3 reads CASSPRRDTEAFF. CDR3 coding DNA: TGTGCCAGTAGTCCCCGACGCGACACTGAAGCTTTCTTT.